This T cell receptor (beta chain) appears in the sequencing data of a study of CD8+ T cells in alopecia areata. Whole-study results and caveats: TCR sharing was clearer in mice than between patients, perhaps partly owing to patient HLA diversity.

Germline CDR1 SGHDT, CDR2 YYEEEE. The CDR3 runs 15 residues. V was trimmed by 3 bases and J by 3 bases, leaving 15 bases between them. Following extraction, RNA underwent reverse transcription to cDNA, which served as the sequencing template. TCRdb's copy holds only in-frame clones and misses some; the assay was immunoSEQ multiplex PCR. The sample holds approximately 120,000 clones, over 60% seen once. Treatment specified: oral pan-JAK inhibitor, 5-10 mg twice daily. With regard to this clone: Its matching antigen is unknown.

The chain uses TRBV5-6 and TRBJ2-5; D may be TRBD1 or TRBD2 (5 bases each). This TCR was sampled from a human donor with alopecia areata. Sample: CD4+ T cells sorted from blood, taken at week 4, from a patient treated with tofacitinib. Here the CDR3 DNA reads TGTGCCAGCAGCTCGGGACCACCGGGGAAAGAGACCCAGTACTTC. Its protein is CASSSGPPGKETQYF.